Shown below are 12 T cell receptor beta chains from a single sample sequenced in a study of T cells in Graves' hyperthyroidism and ophthalmopathy. RNA transcripts were the template for amplifying TCR beta CDR3 regions. Carried out on the TCR CDR3, a first-round RT-PCR used the HTBI primer set. A single record per CDR3 protein comes from TCRdb applying MiXCR to the multiplex PCR reads. The table lists under 350,000 distinct CDR3 sequences, 25% to 30% of them singletons. The sequencing sample was made of blood. The receptors stem from a man aged 35 to 55 with Graves' hyperthyroidism that later progressed to Graves' ophthalmopathy.

This clonotype appeared many times. The V call is TRBV20-1, the J call TRBJ1-1; no reliable D call. Germline V gene data show CDR1 as DFQATT and CDR2 as SNEGSKA (reference sequence). The CDR3 extends over 10 amino acids. V dropped 8 bases and J dropped 5 bases, with 9 bases sitting between them. The CDR3 here is CSPVGTEAFF. As DNA, the CDR3 is TGCAGTCCGGTCGGGACTGAAGCTTTCTTT.

This clonotype was observed many times. This chain connects TRBV24-1 to TRBJ2-7; D might be TRBD1 (6 bases). V lost 1 base and J lost 4, with 13 bases in between. Germline V gene data show CDR1 as KGHDR and CDR2 as SFDVKD. The CDR3 totals 15 residues. The CDR3 reads CATSDFPLQGYEQYF. CDR3 nucleotides: TGTGCCACCAGTGATTTCCCCCTACAGGGTTACGAGCAGTACTTC.

This clonotype came up many times. The chain uses TRBV19 and TRBJ1-2; D may be TRBD1 (6 bases). V lost 5 bases to trimming and J lost 5 bases, with 18 bases between them. Looked up from germline, CDR1 is LNHDA and CDR2 is SQIVND (reference sequence). The CDR3 is 15 residues long. CDR3 DNA sequence: TGTGCCAGTAGTCATGGCTCGGGGGCAGGGTATGGCTACACCTTC. Protein product: CASSHGSGAGYGYTF. The full variable domain, with the rest looked up from reference TRBV19 and TRBJ1-2, is DGGITQSPKYLFRKEGQNVTLSCEQNLNHDAMYWYRQDPGQGLRLIYYSQIVNDFQKGDIAEGYSVSREKKESFPLTVTSAQKNPTAFYLCASSHGSGAGYGYTFGSGTRLTVV.

This clonotype occurred a few times. The chain employs TRBV11-2 and TRBJ2-6, with 9 bases that match TRBD1. Germline-derived CDR1 and CDR2 are SGHAT and FQNNGV. The CDR3 has 16 amino acids. J lost 4 bases, V lost 0 bases, and 1 base had no gene match. CDR3 sequence (DNA): TGTGCCAGCAGCTTAGAGGACAGGGGAGGGGCCAACGTCCTGACTTTC. This sequence encodes CASSLEDRGGANVLTF.

In its sample, this clonotype was seen many times. J is TRBJ2-7 and V is TRBV2; possibly TRBD1 for D (6 bases). CDR1 is SNHLY and CDR2 is FYNNEI in the germline V gene. Trimming took off 10 bases at V and 3 bases at J, with 13 bases between the two ends. The CDR3 loop spans 12 amino acids. CDR3 amino acids: CATGTKFYEQYF. The CDR3 nucleotides are TGTGCCACCGGGACAAAATTCTACGAGCAGTACTTC.

This clonotype was detected many times. V and J are TRBV9 and TRBJ2-5; the match to TRBD1 covers 11 bases. With 0 bases clipped from V and 5 bases from J, the junction kept 6 bases outside the gene matches. Per the germline V gene, CDR1 is SGDLS and CDR2 is YYNGEE. CDR3 length: 16 amino acids. CDR3 loop: CASSVAPGQGGETQYF. CDR3 nucleotides: TGTGCCAGCAGCGTAGCCCCGGGACAGGGGGGGGAGACCCAGTACTTC.

The gene calls are TRBV6-2 or TRBV6-3 and TRBJ1-5; 9 bases map to TRBD1. V lost 4 bases to trimming and J lost 5 bases; unmatched junction nucleotides: 9. The CDR3 runs to 16 residues. CDR1 is MNHEY and CDR2 is SVGEGT in the germline V gene. The CDR3 nucleotides read TGTGCCAGCAGTTTGGGGACAGGGTTTGGGCATCAGCCCCAGCATTTT. Translation: CASSLGTGFGHQPQHF.

This clonotype was seen a single time. The rearrangement links TRBV2 to TRBJ1-3; D may be TRBD1 (5 bases). The V end lost 3 bases, the J end lost 3 bases, and 12 bases lay between the germline ends. This CDR3 has 15 amino acids. Germline CDR1 and CDR2: SNHLY and FYNNEI. CDR3 sequence: CASSDWGSYGNTIYF. The CDR3 coding sequence is TGTGCCAGCAGTGACTGGGGCTCTTATGGAAACACCATATATTTT.

This clonotype was found many times. The chain combines TRBV5-1 with TRBJ2-2; unclear D gene. The V end lost 2 bases, the J end lost 3 bases, and 14 bases lay between the germline ends. This CDR3 is built from 16 residues. Germline lookup yields CDR1 SGHRS and CDR2 YFSETQ. The CDR3 bases are TGCGCCAGCAGCTTCGGCCACAATACGGACACCGGGGAGCTGTTTTTT. It translates to CASSFGHNTDTGELFF.

This clonotype showed up many times. V usage is TRBV19 and J usage is TRBJ2-6; 10 nucleotides agree with TRBD1. CDR1 and CDR2 from the germline V gene are LNHDA and SQIVND (reference sequence). The V gene end was trimmed by 11 bases and the J gene end by 1 base; junction bases not matched to a gene: 8. The CDR3 is 16 residues long. DNA for the CDR3: TGTGCCTCACGGGACAGGGGTAAATCTGGGGCCAACGTCCTGACTTTC. Translated, it gives CASRDRGKSGANVLTF. The complete variable domain, with remaining parts taken from reference TRBV19 and TRBJ2-6, reads DGGITQSPKYLFRKEGQNVTLSCEQNLNHDAMYWYRQDPGQGLRLIYYSQIVNDFQKGDIAEGYSVSREKKESFPLTVTSAQKNPTAFYLCASRDRGKSGANVLTFGAGSRLTVL.

This sequence joins TRBV25-1 and TRBJ1-4; tentatively, D is TRBD1 (6 bases). The germline V gene encodes CDR1 MGHDK and CDR2 SYGVNS. This CDR3 region has 16 residues. V lost 3 bases, J lost 7 bases, and 18 bases lay in between. Written as DNA, the CDR3 is TGTGCCAGCAGTGACCGAGAACAGGGTACAGGTGAAAAACTGTTTTTT. Protein product: CASSDREQGTGEKLFF.

In this sample, this clonotype turned up many times. The chain links TRBV6-1 to TRBJ2-2, with TRBD1 identical over 12 bases. J was trimmed by 6 bases and V by 6 bases; bases with no gene match: 5. Germline V gene data show CDR1 as MNHNS and CDR2 as SASEGT. The CDR3 runs 15 residues. CDR3 loop: CASSPGTGGSGELFF. CDR3 sequence (DNA): TGTGCCAGCAGCCCTGGGACAGGGGGCTCCGGGGAGCTGTTTTTT.